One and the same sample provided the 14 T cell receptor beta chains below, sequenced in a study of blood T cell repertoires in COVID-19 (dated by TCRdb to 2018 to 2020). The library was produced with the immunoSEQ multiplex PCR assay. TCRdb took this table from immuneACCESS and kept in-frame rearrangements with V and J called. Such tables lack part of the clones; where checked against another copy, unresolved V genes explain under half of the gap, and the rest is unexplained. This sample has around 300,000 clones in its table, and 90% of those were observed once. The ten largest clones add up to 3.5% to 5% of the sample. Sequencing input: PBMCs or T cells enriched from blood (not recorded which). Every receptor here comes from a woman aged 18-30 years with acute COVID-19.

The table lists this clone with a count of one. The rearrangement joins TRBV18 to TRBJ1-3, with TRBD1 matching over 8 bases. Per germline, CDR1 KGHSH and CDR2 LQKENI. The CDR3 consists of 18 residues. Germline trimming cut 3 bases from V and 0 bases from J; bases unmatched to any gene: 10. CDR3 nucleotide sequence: TGTGCCAGCTCACCCTTCGGAAGCCAGGGGGCCTCTGGAAACACCATATATTTT. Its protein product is CASSPFGSQGASGNTIYF.

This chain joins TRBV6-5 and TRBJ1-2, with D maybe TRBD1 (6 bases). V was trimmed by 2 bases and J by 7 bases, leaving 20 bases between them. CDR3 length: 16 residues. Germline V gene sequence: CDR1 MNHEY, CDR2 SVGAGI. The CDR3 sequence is CASSYRGGQGRSGYTF. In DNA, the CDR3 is TGTGCCAGCAGTTACCGGGGGGGGCAGGGCCGCTCTGGCTACACCTTC.

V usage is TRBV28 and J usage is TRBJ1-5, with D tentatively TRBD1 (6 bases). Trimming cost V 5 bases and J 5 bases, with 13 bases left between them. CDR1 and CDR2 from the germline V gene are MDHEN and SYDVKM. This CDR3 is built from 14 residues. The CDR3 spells CASSDSGGDQPQHF. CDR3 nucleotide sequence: TGTGCCAGCAGTGACTCGGGGGGCGATCAGCCCCAGCATTTT.

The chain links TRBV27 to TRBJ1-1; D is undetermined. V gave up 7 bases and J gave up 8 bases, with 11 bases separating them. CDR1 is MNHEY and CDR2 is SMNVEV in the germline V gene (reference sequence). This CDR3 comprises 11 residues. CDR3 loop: CASTRGAEAFF. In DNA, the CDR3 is TGTGCCAGCACCCGTGGAGCCGAAGCTTTCTTT.

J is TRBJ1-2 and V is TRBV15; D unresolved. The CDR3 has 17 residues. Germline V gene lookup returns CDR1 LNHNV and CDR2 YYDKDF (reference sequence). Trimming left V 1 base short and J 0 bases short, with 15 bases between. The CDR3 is CATSRGGASSTNYGYTF. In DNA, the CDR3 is TGTGCCACCAGCAGAGGAGGAGCTAGCTCCACTAACTATGGCTACACCTTC.

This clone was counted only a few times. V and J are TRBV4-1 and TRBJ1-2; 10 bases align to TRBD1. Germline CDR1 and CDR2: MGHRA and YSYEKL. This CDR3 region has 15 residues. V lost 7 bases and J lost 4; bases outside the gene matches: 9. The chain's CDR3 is CASTSDRGLGYGYTF. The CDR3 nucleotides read TGCGCCAGCACCTCCGACAGGGGGCTAGGCTATGGCTACACCTTC.

The CDR3 region is CASSPGNSPLHF. The CDR3 nucleotides are TGTGCCAGCAGTCCAGGGAATTCACCCCTCCACTTT. The chain carries TRBV28 and TRBJ1-6, with a weak D call TRBD1 (5 bases). Germline loops: CDR1 MDHEN, CDR2 SYDVKM. Trimming removed 5 bases at V and 7 bases at J, with 6 bases between. This CDR3 spans 12 amino acids.

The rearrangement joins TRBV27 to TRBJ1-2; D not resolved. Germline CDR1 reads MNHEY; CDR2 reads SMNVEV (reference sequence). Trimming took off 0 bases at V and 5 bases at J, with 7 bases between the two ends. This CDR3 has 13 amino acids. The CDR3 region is CASSLSGDYGYTF. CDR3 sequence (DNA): TGTGCCAGCAGTTTATCAGGAGATTATGGCTACACCTTC.

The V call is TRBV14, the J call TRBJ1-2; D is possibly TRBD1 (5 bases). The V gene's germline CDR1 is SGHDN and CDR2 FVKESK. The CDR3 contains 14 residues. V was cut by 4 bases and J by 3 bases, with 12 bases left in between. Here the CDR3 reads CASSPGRGHYGYTF. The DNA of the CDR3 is TGTGCCAGCAGCCCGGGGAGGGGACACTATGGCTACACCTTC.

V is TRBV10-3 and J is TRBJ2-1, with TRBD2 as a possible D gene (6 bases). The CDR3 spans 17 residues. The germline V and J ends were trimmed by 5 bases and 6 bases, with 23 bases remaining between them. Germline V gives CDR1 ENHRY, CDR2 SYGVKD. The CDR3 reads CAISPQGGTGAGNEQFF. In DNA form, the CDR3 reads TGTGCCATCAGTCCCCAAGGCGGGACTGGCGCGGGCAATGAGCAGTTCTTC.

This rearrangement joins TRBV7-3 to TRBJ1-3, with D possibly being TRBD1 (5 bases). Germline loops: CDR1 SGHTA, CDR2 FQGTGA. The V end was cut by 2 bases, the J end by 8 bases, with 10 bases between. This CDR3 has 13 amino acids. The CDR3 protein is CASSLGRADTIYF. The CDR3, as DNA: TGTGCCAGCAGCTTAGGCAGGGCGGACACCATATATTTT.

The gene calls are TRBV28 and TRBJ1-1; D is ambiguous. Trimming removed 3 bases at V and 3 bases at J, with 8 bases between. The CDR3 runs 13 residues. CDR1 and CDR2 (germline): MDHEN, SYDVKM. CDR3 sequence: CASSFWAYTEAFF. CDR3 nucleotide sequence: TGTGCCAGCAGTTTTTGGGCGTACACTGAAGCTTTCTTT.

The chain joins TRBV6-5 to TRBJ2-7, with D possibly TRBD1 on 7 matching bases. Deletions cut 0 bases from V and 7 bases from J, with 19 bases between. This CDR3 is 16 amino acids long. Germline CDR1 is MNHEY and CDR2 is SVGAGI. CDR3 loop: CASSYSMEGAASEQYF. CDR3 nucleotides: TGTGCCAGCAGTTACTCGATGGAGGGGGCAGCGAGTGAGCAGTACTTC.

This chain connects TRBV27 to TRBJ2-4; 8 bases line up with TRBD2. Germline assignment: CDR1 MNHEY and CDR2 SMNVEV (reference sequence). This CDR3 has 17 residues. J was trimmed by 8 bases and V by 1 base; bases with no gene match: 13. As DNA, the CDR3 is TGTGCCAGCAGTTTATTCCCAGCGGGAGTAGGTTTTGACATTCAGTACTTC. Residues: CASSLFPAGVGFDIQYF.